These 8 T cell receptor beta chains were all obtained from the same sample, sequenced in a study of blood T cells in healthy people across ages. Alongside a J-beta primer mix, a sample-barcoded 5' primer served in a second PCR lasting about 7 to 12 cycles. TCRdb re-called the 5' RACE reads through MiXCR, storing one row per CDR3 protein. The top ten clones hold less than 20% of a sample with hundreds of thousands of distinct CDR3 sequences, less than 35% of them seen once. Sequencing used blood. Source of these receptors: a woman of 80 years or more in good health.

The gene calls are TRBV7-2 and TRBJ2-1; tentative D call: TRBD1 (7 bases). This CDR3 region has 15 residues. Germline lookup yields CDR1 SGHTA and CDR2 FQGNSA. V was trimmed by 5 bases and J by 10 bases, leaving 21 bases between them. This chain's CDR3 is CASSPSRGAPYEQFF. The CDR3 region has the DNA TGTGCCAGCAGCCCATCCAGGGGGGCCCCCTACGAGCAGTTCTTC.

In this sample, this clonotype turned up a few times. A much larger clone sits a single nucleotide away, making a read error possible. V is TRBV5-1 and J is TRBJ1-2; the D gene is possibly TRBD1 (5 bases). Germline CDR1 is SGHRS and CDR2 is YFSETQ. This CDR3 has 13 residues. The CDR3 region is CAGRAGANYGYTF. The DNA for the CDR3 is TGCGCCGGCAGGGCAGGAGCTAACTATGGCTACACCTTC.

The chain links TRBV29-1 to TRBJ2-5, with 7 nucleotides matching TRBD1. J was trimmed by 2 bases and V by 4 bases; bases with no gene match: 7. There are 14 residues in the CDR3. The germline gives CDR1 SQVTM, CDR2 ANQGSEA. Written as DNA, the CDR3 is TGCAGCGTTGGGGACAGCGCCATTCAAGAGACCCAGTACTTC. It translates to CSVGDSAIQETQYF. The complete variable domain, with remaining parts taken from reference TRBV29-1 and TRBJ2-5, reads SAVISQKPSRDICQRGTSLTIQCQVDSQVTMMFWYRQQPGQSLTLIATANQGSEATYESGFVIDKFPISRPNLTFSTLTVSNMSPEDSSIYLCSVGDSAIQETQYFGPGTRLLVL.

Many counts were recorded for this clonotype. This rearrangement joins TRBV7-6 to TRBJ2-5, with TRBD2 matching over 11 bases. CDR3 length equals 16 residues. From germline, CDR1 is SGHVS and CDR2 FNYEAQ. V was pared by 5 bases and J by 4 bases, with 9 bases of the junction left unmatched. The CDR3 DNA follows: TGTGCCAGCAGCGCCATTAGCGGGGGGGCCGGAGAGACCCAGTACTTC. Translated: CASSAISGGAGETQYF. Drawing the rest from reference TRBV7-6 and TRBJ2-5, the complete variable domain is GAGVSQSPRYKVTKRGQDVALRCDPISGHVSLYWYRQALGQGPEFLTYFNYEAQQDKSGLPNDRFSAERPEGSISTLTIQRTEQRDSAMYRCASSAISGGAGETQYFGPGTRLLVL.

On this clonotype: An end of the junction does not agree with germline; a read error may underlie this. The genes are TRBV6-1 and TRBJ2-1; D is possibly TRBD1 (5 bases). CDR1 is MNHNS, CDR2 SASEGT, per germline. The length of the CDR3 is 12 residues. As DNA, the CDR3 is TGTACCAGCAGTCTCAGGGTTAATGAGCAGTTCTTC. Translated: CTSSLRVNEQFF.

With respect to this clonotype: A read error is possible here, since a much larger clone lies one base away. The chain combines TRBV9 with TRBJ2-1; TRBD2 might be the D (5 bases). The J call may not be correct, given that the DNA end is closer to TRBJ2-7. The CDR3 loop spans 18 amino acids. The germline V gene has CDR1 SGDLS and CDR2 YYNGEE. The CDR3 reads CASSVYSQAASSYNEQYF. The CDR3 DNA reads TGTGCCAGCAGCGTATATTCCCAAGCGGCAAGCTCCTACAATGAGCAGTACTTC.

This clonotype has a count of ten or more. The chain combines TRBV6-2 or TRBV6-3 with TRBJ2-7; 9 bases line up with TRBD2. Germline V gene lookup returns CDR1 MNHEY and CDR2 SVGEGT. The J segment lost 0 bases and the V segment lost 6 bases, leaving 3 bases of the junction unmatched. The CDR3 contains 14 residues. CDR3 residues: CASRTSGRSYEQYF. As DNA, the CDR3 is TGTGCCAGCAGGACTAGCGGTCGCTCCTACGAGCAGTACTTC.

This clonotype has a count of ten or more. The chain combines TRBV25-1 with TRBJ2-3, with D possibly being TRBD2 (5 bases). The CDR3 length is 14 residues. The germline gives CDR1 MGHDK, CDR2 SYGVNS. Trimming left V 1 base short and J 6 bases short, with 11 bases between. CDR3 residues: CASSELRVADTQYF. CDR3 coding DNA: TGTGCCAGCAGTGAATTAAGGGTAGCGGATACGCAGTATTTT.